This T cell receptor (beta chain) was retrieved from a study of control samples from healthy donors and cancer patients. The germline V gene has CDR1 MNHEY and CDR2 SMNVEV (reference sequence). The V end was cut by 5 bases, the J end by 4 bases, with 12 bases between. The CDR3 is 14 amino acids. The data were produced by immunoSEQ multiplex PCR, yet TCRdb's version contains in-frame clones alone and is incomplete. The table has 55,000 to 90,000 clones, 84% seen once; the top ten hold about 26%. The TCR comes from a man over 45 in good health. What was sequenced was blood. V gene TRBV27 combines with J gene TRBJ1-5; D remains ambiguous. The CDR3 region has the DNA TGTGCCAGCAGTCCCGGGATGGGGAATCAGCCCCAGCATTTT. Protein: CASSPGMGNQPQHF.